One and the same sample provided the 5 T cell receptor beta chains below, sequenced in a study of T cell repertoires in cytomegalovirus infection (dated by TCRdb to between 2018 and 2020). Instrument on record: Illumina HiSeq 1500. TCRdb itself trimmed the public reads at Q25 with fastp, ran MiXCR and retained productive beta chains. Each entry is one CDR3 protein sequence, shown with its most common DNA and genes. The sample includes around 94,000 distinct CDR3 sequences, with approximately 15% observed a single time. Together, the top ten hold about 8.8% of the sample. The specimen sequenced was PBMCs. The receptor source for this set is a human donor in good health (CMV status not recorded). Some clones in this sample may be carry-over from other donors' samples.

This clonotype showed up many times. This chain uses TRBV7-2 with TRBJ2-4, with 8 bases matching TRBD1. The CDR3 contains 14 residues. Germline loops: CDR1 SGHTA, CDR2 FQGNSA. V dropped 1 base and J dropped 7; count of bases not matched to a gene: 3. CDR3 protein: CASSLGTGMNIQYF. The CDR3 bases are TGTGCCAGCAGCTTAGGGACAGGGATGAACATTCAGTACTTC.

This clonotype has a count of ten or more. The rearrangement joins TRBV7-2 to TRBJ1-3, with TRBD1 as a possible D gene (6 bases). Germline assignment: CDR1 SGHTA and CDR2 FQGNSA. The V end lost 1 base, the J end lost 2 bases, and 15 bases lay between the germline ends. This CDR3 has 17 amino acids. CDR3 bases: TGTGCCAGCAGCTTAGTACGCCCGGGGGGGCCTGGAAACACCATATATTTT. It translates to CASSLVRPGGPGNTIYF.

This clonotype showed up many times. CDR3 residues: CASSPYTLGRRGIEKLFF. The CDR3 DNA sequence: TGTGCCAGCAGCCCGTACACGTTGGGAAGAAGGGGAATTGAAAAACTGTTTTTT. The rearrangement links TRBV7-9 to TRBJ1-4; D possibly corresponds to TRBD1 (5 bases). V lost 5 bases to trimming and J lost 7 bases, with 26 bases between them. The CDR3 covers 18 residues. CDR1 and CDR2 (germline): SEHNR, FQNEAQ (reference sequence).

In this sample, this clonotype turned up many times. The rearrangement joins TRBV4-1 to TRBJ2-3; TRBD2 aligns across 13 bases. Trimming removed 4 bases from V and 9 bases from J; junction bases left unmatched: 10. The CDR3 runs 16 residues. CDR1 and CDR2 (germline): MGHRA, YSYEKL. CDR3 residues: CASSPLAGGLEGTQYF. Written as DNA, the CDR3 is TGCGCCAGCAGCCCACTAGCGGGGGGGCTGGAGGGCACGCAGTATTTT.

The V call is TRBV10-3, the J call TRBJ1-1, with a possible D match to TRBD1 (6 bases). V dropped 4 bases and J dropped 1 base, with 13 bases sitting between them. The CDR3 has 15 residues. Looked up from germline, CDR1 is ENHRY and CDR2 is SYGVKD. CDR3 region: CAISGGDIGNTEAFF. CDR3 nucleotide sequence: TGTGCCATCAGTGGGGGGGACATTGGGAACACTGAAGCTTTCTTT.